These 28 T cell receptor beta chains were all obtained from the same sample, sequenced in a study of blood T cell repertoires in COVID-19. Here immunoSEQ multiplex PCR was the method, and the copy in TCRdb shows in-frame clones only, minus some. The profile covers 310,000 or so clones, with about 90% appearing a single time and around 1.7% taken by the ten largest. Sequences were obtained from PBMCs or T cells enriched from blood (not recorded which). All receptors come from a woman in her late teens or twenties with acute COVID-19.

V and J are TRBV5-1 and TRBJ1-1, with 11 nucleotides matching TRBD1. This CDR3 is 11 amino acids long. The germline V gene has CDR1 SGHRS and CDR2 YFSETQ. The CDR3: CARDRGTEAFF. CDR3 bases: TGCGCTAGGGACAGGGGGACTGAAGCTTTCTTT.

CDR3 amino acids: CAWTGGSEKQFF. In DNA, the CDR3 is TGTGCCTGGACGGGCGGGAGTGAGAAGCAGTTCTTC. This chain links TRBV30 with TRBJ2-1; 7 bases align to TRBD2. V gave up 4 bases and J gave up 11 bases; unmatched junction bases: 8. Germline V gene data show CDR1 as GTSNPN and CDR2 as SVGIG (reference sequence). CDR3 length equals 12 residues.

The V and J genes are TRBV24-1 and TRBJ1-2, with D unresolved. CDR1 and CDR2 from the germline V gene are KGHDR and SFDVKD. Trimming removed 6 bases at V and 8 bases at J, with 15 bases between. The CDR3 spans 13 residues. The CDR3 DNA sequence: TGTGCCACCAGTAAGTCAGGTTACCAGGGCTACACCTTC. Translation gives CATSKSGYQGYTF.

The J gene is TRBJ2-3, the V gene TRBV12-3 or TRBV12-4; D is unclear. The V end was cut by 0 bases, the J end by 4 bases, with 5 bases between. The CDR3 consists of 13 residues. The CDR3 here is CASSLALADTQYF. The CDR3 coding sequence is TGTGCCAGCAGTTTAGCGTTAGCAGATACGCAGTATTTT.

V usage is TRBV28 and J usage is TRBJ1-1, with D possibly matching TRBD1 (5 bases). Per the germline V gene, CDR1 is MDHEN and CDR2 is SYDVKM. V was cut by 4 bases and J by 8 bases, with 11 bases left in between. The CDR3 is made up of 12 amino acids. CDR3 nucleotide sequence: TGTGCCAGCAGTTGGCAGGGCCCGGAAGCTTTCTTT. Translation gives CASSWQGPEAFF.

This clone was picked up a small number of times. The rearrangement uses TRBV19 and TRBJ1-1, with D possibly being TRBD1 (6 bases). The CDR3 spans 11 residues. Trimming removed 8 bases at V and 11 bases at J, with 15 bases between. Per the germline V gene, CDR1 is LNHDA and CDR2 is SQIVND (reference sequence). The CDR3 coding sequence is TGTGCCAGTTCAGGGGTAGGTGGTGCTTTCTTT. This sequence encodes CASSGVGGAFF. The variable domain in full, with the rest retrieved from reference TRBV19 and TRBJ1-1, is DGGITQSPKYLFRKEGQNVTLSCEQNLNHDAMYWYRQDPGQGLRLIYYSQIVNDFQKGDIAEGYSVSREKKESFPLTVTSAQKNPTAFYLCASSGVGGAFFGQGTRLTVV.

The rearrangement joins TRBV2 to TRBJ1-2; the match to TRBD1 covers 7 bases. Trimming took 1 base from V and 7 from J; bases not matched to a gene: 6. Germline V gene sequence: CDR1 SNHLY, CDR2 FYNNEI. The CDR3 length is 14 residues. The CDR3 region has the DNA TGTGCCAGCAGTGAAGAGGTGACAGGGCCTGGCTACACCTTC. Its protein product is CASSEEVTGPGYTF.

J is TRBJ2-7 and V is TRBV3-1 (or the pseudogene TRBV3-2); 7 bases align to TRBD1. This CDR3 comprises 15 residues. The V segment lost 0 bases and the J segment 4 bases; nucleotides outside the gene matches: 6. Germline values: CDR1 LGHDT, CDR2 YNNKEL (reference sequence). CDR3 residues: CASSQDRDRRYEQYF. CDR3 bases: TGTGCCAGCAGCCAAGACAGGGACAGAAGATACGAGCAGTACTTC.

This chain connects TRBV12-3 or TRBV12-4 to TRBJ1-1; D is unclear. Trimming shortened V by 0 bases and J by 10 bases, and 9 bases separated the two germline ends. This CDR3 has 12 residues. CDR3 nucleotides: TGTGCCAGCAGTTTAGCGGTCGGTGGAGCTTTCTTT. Translated: CASSLAVGGAFF.

The rearrangement joins TRBV7-2 to TRBJ2-2; D possibly corresponds to TRBD2 (5 bases). V was shortened by 1 base and J by 0 bases, with 9 bases between the two germline ends. Germline lookup yields CDR1 SGHTA and CDR2 FQGNSA. This CDR3 comprises 16 residues. The chain's CDR3 is CASSLVGGPNTGELFF. The CDR3 bases are TGTGCCAGCAGCTTAGTCGGCGGGCCGAACACCGGGGAGCTGTTTTTT.

This clone was detected only once. The chain combines TRBV30 with TRBJ1-2; tentatively, D is TRBD1 (5 bases). CDR1 is GTSNPN, CDR2 SVGIG, per germline (reference sequence). Trimming took 0 bases from V and 2 from J, leaving 10 bases between them. The CDR3 loop spans 14 amino acids. This CDR3 reads CAWSVGRVNYGYTF. CDR3 DNA: TGTGCCTGGAGTGTCGGCAGGGTAAACTATGGCTACACCTTC.

This clone showed up just once. This chain joins TRBV19 and TRBJ1-4, with D perhaps TRBD1 (5 bases). CDR1 LNHDA and CDR2 SQIVND come from the germline V gene (reference sequence). V was trimmed by 7 bases and J by 8 bases, leaving 14 bases between them. This CDR3 region has 13 residues. CDR3 in DNA: TGTGCCAGTAATAAGGCAGGGAACGAAAAACTGTTTTTT. This encodes CASNKAGNEKLFF. Complete variable domain (other parts from reference TRBV19 and TRBJ1-4): DGGITQSPKYLFRKEGQNVTLSCEQNLNHDAMYWYRQDPGQGLRLIYYSQIVNDFQKGDIAEGYSVSREKKESFPLTVTSAQKNPTAFYLCASNKAGNEKLFFGSGTQLSVL.

V gene TRBV10-2 combines with J gene TRBJ2-3; no firm D call. CDR1 is WSHSY and CDR2 is SAAADI in the germline V gene. CDR3 length equals 16 residues. V shed 3 bases and J shed 3 bases, with 16 bases lying between them. This chain's CDR3 is CASSEYGRTETDTQYF. In DNA form, the CDR3 reads TGCGCCAGCAGTGAATATGGGCGAACTGAGACAGATACGCAGTATTTT.

The chain carries TRBV7-2 and TRBJ1-3; D remains ambiguous. Trimming left V 5 bases short and J 0 bases short, with 17 bases between. The CDR3 spans 17 residues. Germline values: CDR1 SGHTA, CDR2 FQGNSA. CDR3 sequence reads: CASSPRSLESSGNTIYF. Written as DNA, the CDR3 is TGTGCCAGCAGCCCGCGATCCCTAGAGAGCTCTGGAAACACCATATATTTT.

The V and J genes are TRBV7-9 and TRBJ2-1, with a possible D match to TRBD1 (6 bases). V dropped 4 bases and J dropped 7 bases, with 20 bases sitting between them. The CDR3 has 16 residues. Germline CDR1 SEHNR, CDR2 FQNEAQ (reference sequence). The CDR3 sequence: CASSSPERGGTNEQFF. CDR3 DNA sequence: TGTGCCAGCAGCTCCCCAGAGCGTGGTGGGACAAATGAGCAGTTCTTC.

This clone was detected only once. The chain carries TRBV9 and TRBJ1-4; 8 bases agree with TRBD1. From germline, CDR1 is SGDLS and CDR2 YYNGEE. The CDR3 length is 14 residues. V lost 5 bases, J lost 7 bases, and 7 bases stayed unmatched. CDR3 sequence: CASSRQGLSEKLFF. The CDR3, as DNA: TGTGCCAGCAGTCGACAGGGGTTATCTGAAAAACTGTTTTTT.

The J gene is TRBJ2-7, the V gene TRBV7-9, with TRBD2 matching over 10 bases. V gave up 1 base and J gave up 0 bases; unmatched junction bases: 6. Germline V gene data show CDR1 as SEHNR and CDR2 as FQNEAQ (reference sequence). The CDR3 runs to 17 residues. CDR3 in DNA: TGTGCCAGCAGCTTAGACATGGTAGCGGGAGGCTCCTACGAGCAGTACTTC. It translates to CASSLDMVAGGSYEQYF.

The J gene is TRBJ2-7, the V gene TRBV19, with D possibly being TRBD1 (5 bases). The CDR3 contains 19 residues. The germline CDR1 and CDR2 sequences are LNHDA and SQIVND (reference sequence). Trimming took off 9 bases at V and 0 bases at J, with 30 bases between the two ends. The chain's CDR3 is CASKKGQGIRDKSSYEQYF. CDR3 DNA sequence: TGTGCCAGCAAGAAAGGGCAGGGTATACGAGATAAGAGCTCCTACGAGCAGTACTTC.

This chain links TRBV12-3 or TRBV12-4 with TRBJ1-2, with TRBD1 matching over 7 bases. The CDR3 sequence is 13 residues long. J was trimmed by 5 bases and V by 5 bases; bases with no gene match: 5. CDR3 amino acids: CASSGQASYGYTF. CDR3 sequence (DNA): TGTGCCAGCAGTGGACAGGCTTCGTATGGCTACACCTTC.

The chain employs TRBV19 and TRBJ2-3; TRBD2 matches 7 bases. The germline V gene has CDR1 LNHDA and CDR2 SQIVND (reference sequence). The CDR3 has 14 residues. J gave up 2 bases and V 11 bases, and 10 bases lay outside the gene matches. In DNA, the CDR3 is TGTGCCTCTTCGGTGGCGGGAGACACAGATACGCAGTATTTT. This translates into CASSVAGDTDTQYF.

The chain combines TRBV28 with TRBJ2-2; 8 bases map to TRBD1. V gave up 6 bases and J gave up 8 bases; unmatched junction bases: 8. Germline V CDR1 and CDR2: MDHEN, SYDVKM. The CDR3 covers 14 residues. CDR3: CASSSPGGWGELFF. The CDR3 DNA sequence: TGTGCCAGCAGCTCTCCAGGGGGCTGGGGGGAGCTGTTTTTT. Using reference TRBV28 and TRBJ2-2 for the parts outside the CDR3, the full variable domain is DVKVTQSSRYLVKRTGEKVFLECVQDMDHENMFWYRQDPGLGLRLIYFSYDVKMKEKGDIPEGYSVSREKKERFSLILESASTNQTSMYLCASSSPGGWGELFFGEGSRLTVL.

The V and J genes are TRBV12-5 and TRBJ1-2; D uncertain. With 7 bases removed from V and 6 bases from J, the gap between germline ends came to 15 bases. CDR1 and CDR2 (germline): LGHNT, FRNRAP. This CDR3 is 13 amino acids long. CDR3 amino acids: CASALNEGNGYTF. The CDR3 bases are TGTGCTAGTGCGCTGAACGAGGGCAATGGCTACACCTTC.

V is TRBV4-1 and J is TRBJ2-1; possibly TRBD2 for D (6 bases). The V end lost 3 bases, the J end lost 4 bases, and 16 bases lay between the germline ends. This CDR3 comprises 16 residues. Per the germline V gene, CDR1 is MGHRA and CDR2 is YSYEKL. The CDR3: CASSHGTPTPYNEQFF. DNA of the CDR3: TGCGCCAGCAGCCATGGGACTCCAACCCCTTACAATGAGCAGTTCTTC.

The rearrangement joins TRBV30 to TRBJ1-1, with a tentative D call TRBD1 (5 bases). Trimming left V 0 bases short and J 3 bases short, with 20 bases between. This CDR3 is 17 amino acids long. The germline V gene has CDR1 GTSNPN and CDR2 SVGIG (reference sequence). The CDR3 protein is CAWSVGWGVELDTEAFF. The DNA of the CDR3 is TGTGCCTGGAGTGTAGGTTGGGGGGTGGAGTTGGACACTGAAGCTTTCTTT.

The chain combines TRBV5-1 with TRBJ2-5; TRBD1 agrees at 10 bases. V lost 1 base and J lost 4; bases outside the gene matches: 16. Germline values: CDR1 SGHRS, CDR2 YFSETQ. The CDR3 has 19 amino acids. DNA for the CDR3: TGCGCCAGCAGCTTGCCCCGGGGCAGACAGGGGGCGCCGGGAGAGACCCAGTACTTC. Residues: CASSLPRGRQGAPGETQYF.

The chain links TRBV28 to TRBJ2-3, with TRBD1 identical over 7 bases. The CDR3 runs to 15 residues. The germline CDR1 and CDR2 sequences are MDHEN and SYDVKM. V lost 3 bases and J lost 3; bases outside the gene matches: 6. CDR3 sequence (DNA): TGTGCCAGCAGTTTTTGGCAGGGGGTAACAGATACGCAGTATTTT. This sequence encodes CASSFWQGVTDTQYF.

This clone was seen once. The chain uses TRBV28 and TRBJ1-2; D unclear. The CDR3 has 17 amino acids. Germline CDR1 and CDR2: MDHEN and SYDVKM. With 6 bases removed from V and 3 bases from J, the gap between germline ends came to 23 bases. This chain's CDR3 is CASSGVNVETRDYGYTF. CDR3 nucleotide sequence: TGTGCCAGCAGCGGGGTCAATGTTGAGACGAGGGACTATGGCTACACCTTC.

The rearrangement uses TRBV5-6 and TRBJ2-2; weak D call: TRBD2 (5 bases). The V end lost 0 bases, the J end lost 8 bases, and 8 bases lay between the germline ends. The germline CDR1 and CDR2 sequences are SGHDT and YYEEEE. The CDR3 has 13 residues. The CDR3: CASSLALAGELFF. The DNA of the CDR3 is TGTGCCAGCAGCTTGGCGTTAGCGGGGGAGCTGTTTTTT.